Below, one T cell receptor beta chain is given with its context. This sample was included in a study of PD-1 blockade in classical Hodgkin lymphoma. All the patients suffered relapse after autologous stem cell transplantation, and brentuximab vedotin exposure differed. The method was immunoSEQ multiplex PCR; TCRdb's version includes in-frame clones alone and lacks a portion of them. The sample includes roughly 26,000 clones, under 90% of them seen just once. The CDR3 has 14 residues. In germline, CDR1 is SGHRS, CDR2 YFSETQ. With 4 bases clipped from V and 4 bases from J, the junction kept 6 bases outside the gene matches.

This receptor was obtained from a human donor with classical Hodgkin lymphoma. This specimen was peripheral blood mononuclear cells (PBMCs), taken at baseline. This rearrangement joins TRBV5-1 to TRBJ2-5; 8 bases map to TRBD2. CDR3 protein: CASSPGLEGETQYF. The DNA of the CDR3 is TGCGCCAGCAGCCCGGGACTAGAGGGAGAGACCCAGTACTTC.